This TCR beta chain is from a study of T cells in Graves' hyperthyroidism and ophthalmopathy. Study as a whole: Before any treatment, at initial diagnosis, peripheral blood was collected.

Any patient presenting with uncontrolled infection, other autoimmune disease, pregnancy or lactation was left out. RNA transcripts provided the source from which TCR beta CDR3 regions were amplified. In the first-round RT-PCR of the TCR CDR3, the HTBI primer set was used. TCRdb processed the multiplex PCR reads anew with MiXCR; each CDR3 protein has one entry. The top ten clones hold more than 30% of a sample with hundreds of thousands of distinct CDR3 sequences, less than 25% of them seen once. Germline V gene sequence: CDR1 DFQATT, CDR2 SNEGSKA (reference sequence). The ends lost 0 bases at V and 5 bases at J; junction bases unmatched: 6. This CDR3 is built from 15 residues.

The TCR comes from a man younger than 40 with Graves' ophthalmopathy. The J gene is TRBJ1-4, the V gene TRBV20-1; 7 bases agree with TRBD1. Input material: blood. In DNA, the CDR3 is TGCAGTGCTAGAGACCGGACAGGAGTAAATGAAAAACTGTTTTTT. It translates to CSARDRTGVNEKLFF.